These 31 T cell receptor beta chains originate from one sample sequenced in a study of cytomegalovirus exposure and HLA in healthy donors. In the PCR, 60 Vbeta and 13 Jbeta primers were used. The method was immunoSEQ multiplex PCR; TCRdb's version includes in-frame clones alone and lacks a portion of them. The table includes over 100,000 clones, approximately 78% detected once. Sequences were obtained from PBMCs. Receptor source: a woman between 40 and 55 years old in good health and CMV-seronegative.

This chain uses TRBV6-1 with TRBJ2-5, with D perhaps TRBD1 (6 bases). CDR1 is MNHNS, CDR2 SASEGT, per germline. The CDR3 extends over 15 amino acids. V was pared by 3 bases and J by 7 bases, with 18 bases between. DNA for the CDR3: TGTGCCAGCAGTGATTTCAAAGGGGGAGTACGGACCCAGTACTTC. This encodes CASSDFKGGVRTQYF.

The chain joins TRBV9 to TRBJ2-7, with a tentative D call TRBD2 (5 bases). The ends were cut back, 6 bases at V and 5 bases at J, with 24 bases in the middle. Germline assignment: CDR1 SGDLS and CDR2 YYNGEE. The CDR3 has 16 amino acids. CDR3 coding DNA: TGTGCCAGCACCCCCTCTGCGGACTCAAGAGCACACGAGCAGTACTTC. Amino acid sequence: CASTPSADSRAHEQYF.

The chain carries TRBV7-2 and TRBJ1-2; 11 bases are a match to TRBD1. The CDR3 spans 17 residues. V was clipped by 6 bases and J by 2 bases; unmatched bases: 11. CDR1 and CDR2 (germline): SGHTA, FQGNSA. The CDR3 loop is CASSFPGTGGENYGYTF. For the CDR3, the DNA is TGTGCCAGCAGTTTTCCTGGGACAGGGGGGGAGAACTATGGCTACACCTTC. Together with reference TRBV7-2 and TRBJ1-2, the CDR3 gives the full variable domain: GAGVSQSPSNKVTEKGKDVELRCDPISGHTALYWYRQSLGQGLEFLIYFQGNSAPDKSGLPSDRFSAERTGGSVSTLTIQRTQQEDSAVYLCASSFPGTGGENYGYTFGSGTRLTVV.

The chain links TRBV4-3 to TRBJ1-2; possible D gene TRBD1, 6 bases. From germline, CDR1 is LGHNA and CDR2 YSLEER. The V and J ends lost 7 bases and 4 bases respectively, with 16 bases between them. CDR3 length equals 14 residues. CDR3 protein: CASTPKTGSYGYTF. CDR3 DNA: TGCGCCAGCACCCCCAAGACAGGTAGCTATGGCTACACCTTC.

The chain recombines TRBV11-3 with TRBJ2-7; 8 bases agree with TRBD2. The CDR3 runs to 13 residues. The ends lost 4 bases at V and 7 bases at J; junction bases unmatched: 6. CDR1 and CDR2 (germline): SGHNT, YENEEA. The CDR3 loop is CASSSGGVSEQYF. CDR3 nucleotide sequence: TGTGCCAGCAGCTCGGGGGGGGTTTCGGAGCAGTACTTC.

The chain has TRBV7-2 and TRBJ1-1, with 7 bases aligning to TRBD1. Germline values: CDR1 SGHTA, CDR2 FQGNSA. V dropped 4 bases and J dropped 0; count of bases not matched to a gene: 2. CDR3 length equals 14 residues. CDR3 residues: CASSWGQLNTEAFF. CDR3 coding DNA: TGTGCCAGCAGCTGGGGACAGCTGAACACTGAAGCTTTCTTT.

The chain carries TRBV4-1 and TRBJ2-2; D is undetermined. The V end lost 1 base, the J end lost 0 bases, and 3 bases lay between the germline ends. The CDR3 has 14 amino acids. The germline V gene encodes CDR1 MGHRA and CDR2 YSYEKL. CDR3 protein: CASSQVTNTGELFF. CDR3 in DNA: TGCGCCAGCAGCCAAGTCACGAACACCGGGGAGCTGTTTTTT.

CDR3 residues: CASSFSPGLAGEETQYF. The CDR3 DNA sequence: TGTGCCAGCAGCTTTAGTCCGGGACTAGCGGGAGAAGAGACCCAGTACTTC. This rearrangement joins TRBV7-9 to TRBJ2-5; 14 positions agree with TRBD2. The CDR3 is 17 amino acids. Germline loops: CDR1 SEHNR, CDR2 FQNEAQ (reference sequence). V gave up 3 bases and J gave up 3 bases; unmatched junction bases: 6.

V usage is TRBV4-2 and J usage is TRBJ2-7; perhaps TRBD2 as D (7 bases). Germline CDR1 reads LGHNA; CDR2 reads YNFKEQ. The CDR3 runs 16 residues. Trimming stripped 0 bases from V and 1 base from J, with 13 bases between. The CDR3 nucleotides are TGTGCCAGCAGCCAAGAAGAACAGGGACTATCCTACGAGCAGTACTTC. Translation: CASSQEEQGLSYEQYF.

Notes on this clone: Mismatch with germline at one junction end may stem from a read error. The J gene is TRBJ2-7, the V gene TRBV27; 10 nucleotides agree with TRBD1. CDR3 length equals 12 residues. The germline CDR1 and CDR2 sequences are MNHEY and SMNVEV (reference sequence). The CDR3, as DNA: TGTGCCAGCACCTCCAGGACAGGGGGAAACTTCTTC. Encoded protein: CASTSRTGGNFF.

V usage is TRBV28 and J usage is TRBJ2-1; 8 bases map to TRBD2. This CDR3 spans 12 amino acids. Trimming removed 6 bases from V and 9 bases from J; junction bases left unmatched: 4. CDR1 is MDHEN, CDR2 SYDVKM, per germline. CDR3 DNA sequence: TGTGCCAGCAGCCAAACTAGCGGTGAGCAGTTCTTC. This sequence encodes CASSQTSGEQFF. The full variable domain, with the rest looked up from reference TRBV28 and TRBJ2-1, is DVKVTQSSRYLVKRTGEKVFLECVQDMDHENMFWYRQDPGLGLRLIYFSYDVKMKEKGDIPEGYSVSREKKERFSLILESASTNQTSMYLCASSQTSGEQFFGPGTRLTVL.

The chain combines TRBV2 with TRBJ2-5; no definite D call. There are 13 residues in the CDR3. V gave up 6 bases and J gave up 5 bases, with 13 bases separating them. Per germline, CDR1 SNHLY and CDR2 FYNNEI. CDR3 loop: CASRIDTMETQYF. Here the CDR3 DNA reads TGTGCCAGCAGAATAGACACAATGGAGACCCAGTACTTC.

The V call is TRBV6-5, the J call TRBJ2-2, with D possibly TRBD1 on 5 matching bases. The CDR3 contains 14 residues. The germline V gene has CDR1 MNHEY and CDR2 SVGAGI. V shed 0 bases and J shed 6 bases, with 8 bases lying between them. This CDR3 is CASSYSSGPGELFF. In DNA form, the CDR3 reads TGTGCCAGCAGTTACTCGTCAGGGCCCGGGGAGCTGTTTTTT.

The chain has TRBV18 and TRBJ2-7; possible D gene TRBD1, 5 bases. V shed 3 bases and J shed 6 bases, with 12 bases lying between them. Germline CDR1 reads KGHSH; CDR2 reads LQKENI. CDR3 size: 13 residues. This CDR3 reads CASSPQGSGEQYF. The DNA of the CDR3 is TGTGCCAGCTCACCCCAGGGAAGTGGCGAGCAGTACTTC.

This sequence joins TRBV7-9 and TRBJ2-3; perhaps TRBD2 as D (6 bases). The CDR3 runs 15 residues. The germline CDR1 and CDR2 sequences are SEHNR and FQNEAQ (reference sequence). Trimming shortened V by 5 bases and J by 3 bases, and 15 bases separated the two germline ends. The CDR3 region is CASSPWDWMTDTQYF. The CDR3 DNA reads as TGTGCCAGCAGCCCCTGGGACTGGATGACAGATACGCAGTATTTT.

The rearrangement links TRBV28 to TRBJ2-6; D call uncertain. The CDR3 has 13 amino acids. The germline V gene has CDR1 MDHEN and CDR2 SYDVKM. The V end was cut by 9 bases, the J end by 1 base, with 7 bases between. Here the CDR3 reads CASLLSGANVLTF. The CDR3 coding sequence is TGTGCCAGTTTACTTTCTGGGGCCAACGTCCTGACTTTC.

The gene calls are TRBV27 and TRBJ2-1; TRBD1 matches at 10 bases. The germline CDR1 and CDR2 sequences are MNHEY and SMNVEV (reference sequence). The V segment lost 0 bases and the J segment 4 bases; nucleotides outside the gene matches: 12. The CDR3 covers 19 residues. The CDR3 DNA reads TGTGCCAGCAGTTTATCCCCGATGCCGACAGGGGGCCGGTACAATGAGCAGTTCTTC. This codes for CASSLSPMPTGGRYNEQFF.

The chain combines TRBV5-1 with TRBJ2-4; D is unresolved. CDR1 SGHRS and CDR2 YFSETQ come from the germline V gene. The ends were cut back, 4 bases at V and 0 bases at J, with 17 bases in the middle. The CDR3 is made up of 17 amino acids. This chain's CDR3 is CASSPSSSALAKNIQYF. The CDR3 region has the DNA TGCGCCAGCAGCCCCAGTTCGAGCGCCCTAGCCAAAAACATTCAGTACTTC.

The chain uses TRBV13 and TRBJ2-1; 14 bases line up with TRBD2. The V gene's germline CDR1 is PRHDT and CDR2 FYEKMQ (reference sequence). This CDR3 is built from 15 residues. Trimming cost V 5 bases and J 10 bases; bases outside gene matches: 7. The DNA for the CDR3 is TGTGCCAGCAGCCCCGGACGGACTAGCGGGGGGGAGCAGTTCTTC. This translates into CASSPGRTSGGEQFF.

The gene calls are TRBV7-2 and TRBJ1-1; 8 bases map to TRBD1. After removal of 2 bases from V and 6 bases from J, the junction contained 8 bases not matched to a gene. This CDR3 spans 15 amino acids. Germline assignment: CDR1 SGHTA and CDR2 FQGNSA. The CDR3 here is CASSLQGALDPEAFF. CDR3 coding DNA: TGTGCCAGCAGCTTACAGGGGGCTTTAGATCCTGAAGCTTTCTTT.

This sequence joins TRBV28 and TRBJ1-1; D unresolved. V gave up 11 bases and J gave up 7 bases, with 20 bases separating them. The CDR3 sequence is 13 residues long. From germline, CDR1 is MDHEN and CDR2 SYDVKM. The CDR3 sequence: CAGRRSATREAFF. The CDR3 nucleotides read TGTGCCGGGAGGAGGTCTGCAACGCGTGAAGCTTTCTTT.

The rearrangement links TRBV9 to TRBJ2-6, with 7 bases aligning to TRBD1. There are 16 residues in the CDR3. The germline V gene has CDR1 SGDLS and CDR2 YYNGEE. V dropped 3 bases and J dropped 2; count of bases not matched to a gene: 5. The CDR3 coding sequence is TGTGCCAGCAGCGGACAGGGTATGGCTGGGGCCAACGTCCTGACTTTC. Translating it yields CASSGQGMAGANVLTF.

The chain joins TRBV18 to TRBJ1-1, with D unclear. The germline V gene encodes CDR1 KGHSH and CDR2 LQKENI. The CDR3 loop spans 14 amino acids. The V end lost 2 bases, the J end lost 1 base, and 8 bases lay between the germline ends. This CDR3 is CASSPTRQNTEAFF. Here the CDR3 DNA reads TGTGCCAGCTCACCAACGAGACAGAACACTGAAGCTTTCTTT.

This rearrangement joins TRBV7-3 to TRBJ2-2, with D unresolved. This CDR3 has 14 residues. Germline assignment: CDR1 SGHTA and CDR2 FQGTGA. The ends were cut back, 6 bases at V and 5 bases at J, with 13 bases in the middle. The CDR3 loop reads CASSPLHSTGELFF. The CDR3 coding sequence is TGTGCCAGCAGTCCACTACACTCTACCGGGGAGCTGTTTTTT.

The rearrangement joins TRBV13 to TRBJ1-1; a possible D gene is TRBD1 (6 bases). From germline, CDR1 is PRHDT and CDR2 FYEKMQ (reference sequence). V lost 6 bases, J lost 0 bases, and 26 bases lay in between. The CDR3 is made up of 19 amino acids. The CDR3 protein is CASRSLPRGPEGVNTEAFF. DNA of the CDR3: TGTGCCAGCAGGTCACTTCCCAGGGGCCCCGAGGGCGTGAACACTGAAGCTTTCTTT.

In its sample, this clone was seen a few times. The chain is built from TRBV18 and TRBJ2-1; D call uncertain. Germline V gene lookup returns CDR1 KGHSH and CDR2 LQKENI. This CDR3 comprises 15 residues. Trimming removed 3 bases at V and 4 bases at J, with 13 bases between. The CDR3, as DNA: TGTGCCAGCTCACCCCGGCAGGCGTCTTACAATGAGCAGTTCTTC. Translated, it gives CASSPRQASYNEQFF.

V usage is TRBV11-2 and J usage is TRBJ1-2; possible D gene TRBD1, 5 bases. From germline, CDR1 is SGHAT and CDR2 FQNNGV. The CDR3 runs 15 residues. V shed 5 bases and J shed 4 bases, with 17 bases lying between them. The CDR3 DNA is TGTGCCAGCAGCCAAACTAAGACAGCGCCCTATGGCTACACCTTC. Encoded protein: CASSQTKTAPYGYTF.

This clone was recorded only once. The V call is TRBV19, the J call TRBJ2-5; D not certain. V was clipped by 9 bases and J by 0 bases, with 5 bases between them. The V gene's germline CDR1 is LNHDA and CDR2 SQIVND (reference sequence). This CDR3 has 11 residues. The CDR3 is CASGYQETQYF. For the CDR3, the DNA is TGTGCCAGCGGGTACCAAGAGACCCAGTACTTC.

This chain links TRBV7-9 with TRBJ2-5; D uncertain. The ends were cut back, 5 bases at V and 1 base at J, with 11 bases in the middle. The CDR3 has 14 residues. Germline V gene sequence: CDR1 SEHNR, CDR2 FQNEAQ (reference sequence). The CDR3 bases are TGTGCCAGCAGCCCCGGGTCTACCCAAGAGACCCAGTACTTC. This gives the protein CASSPGSTQETQYF. Complete variable domain (other parts from reference TRBV7-9 and TRBJ2-5): DTGVSQNPRHKITKRGQNVTFRCDPISEHNRLYWYRQTLGQGPEFLTYFQNEAQLEKSRLLSDRFSAERPKGSFSTLEIQRTEQGDSAMYLCASSPGSTQETQYFGPGTRLLVL.

The rearrangement joins TRBV28 to TRBJ1-4, with no clear D. CDR1 and CDR2 from the germline V gene are MDHEN and SYDVKM. V was cut by 6 bases and J by 7 bases, with 15 bases left in between. The CDR3 is made up of 14 amino acids. The CDR3 nucleotides are TGTGCCAGCAGCCCGGGAACCCTTGGTGAAAAACTGTTTTTT. It codes for CASSPGTLGEKLFF.

The chain joins TRBV29-1 to TRBJ2-1; 8 nucleotides match TRBD1. J was trimmed by 4 bases and V by 7 bases; bases with no gene match: 6. This CDR3 is 13 amino acids long. CDR1 is SQVTM and CDR2 is ANQGSEA in the germline V gene. CDR3: CSAKTGGYNEQFF. The CDR3 coding sequence is TGCAGCGCAAAAACAGGGGGATACAATGAGCAGTTCTTC.